This record covers a single T cell receptor beta chain. The antigen is not known. The sample belongs to a study of shared clonotypes between healthy human individuals. Across the whole study: Three plates were used per donor for CD4 naive, three for CD4 memory, two for CD8 naive and one for CD8 memory. Study outcomes and limitations: Estimated clonotype richness was generally higher in naive than memory subsets.

Researchers partitioned CD4+ cells into CD45RA+ naive and CD45RA-negative memory subsets. V lost 3 bases and J lost 10, with 15 bases in between. CDR1 and CDR2 (germline): LGHNA, YSLEER. The CDR3 runs 13 residues. The table came from immunoSEQ multiplex PCR; TCRdb's copy has only in-frame clones and leaves some out. The data hold about 2 million clones, with roughly 94% observed a single time. The receptor's source is a man aged 18 to 29 in good health. Material for sequencing was naive CD4+ T cells sorted from blood. Subset in this sample: CD45RA+ positively selected. The chain recombines TRBV4-3 with TRBJ1-1; D perhaps matches TRBD1 (5 bases). This chain's CDR3 is CASSQSQGNGAFF. CDR3 DNA: TGCGCCAGCAGCCAGTCTCAGGGCAATGGAGCTTTCTTT.